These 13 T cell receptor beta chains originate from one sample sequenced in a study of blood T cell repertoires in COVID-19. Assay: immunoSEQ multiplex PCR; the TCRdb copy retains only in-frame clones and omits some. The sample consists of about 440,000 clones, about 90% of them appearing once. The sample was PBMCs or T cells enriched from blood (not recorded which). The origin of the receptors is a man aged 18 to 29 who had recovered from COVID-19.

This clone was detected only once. The CDR3 region has the DNA TGCGCCAGCAGCCCGATCGGGGGGCAGGGGGCCTCTGAAGCTTTCTTT. It translates to CASSPIGGQGASEAFF. The rearrangement uses TRBV5-1 and TRBJ1-1; 8 bases align to TRBD1. Losses at the gene ends were 4 bases for V and 6 bases for J; bases not matched to a gene: 14. Germline CDR1 reads SGHRS; CDR2 reads YFSETQ. The CDR3 totals 16 residues.

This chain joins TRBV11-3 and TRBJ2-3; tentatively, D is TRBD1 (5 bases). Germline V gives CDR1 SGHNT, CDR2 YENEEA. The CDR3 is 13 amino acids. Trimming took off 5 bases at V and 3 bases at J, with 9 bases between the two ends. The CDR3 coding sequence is TGTGCCAGCAGCATCCAGGGTACAGATACGCAGTATTTT. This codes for CASSIQGTDTQYF.

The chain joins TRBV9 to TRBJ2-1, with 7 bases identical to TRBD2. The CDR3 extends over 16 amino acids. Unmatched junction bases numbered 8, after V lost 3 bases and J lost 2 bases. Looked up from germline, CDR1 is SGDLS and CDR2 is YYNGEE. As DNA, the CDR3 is TGTGCCAGCAGCGACCAGCCTAGCGGAGCCTACAATGAGCAGTTCTTC. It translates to CASSDQPSGAYNEQFF. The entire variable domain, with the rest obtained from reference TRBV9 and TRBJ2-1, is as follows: DSGVTQTPKHLITATGQRVTLRCSPRSGDLSVYWYQQSLDQGLQFLIQYYNGEERAKGNILERFSAQQFPDLHSELNLSSLELGDSALYFCASSDQPSGAYNEQFFGPGTRLTVL.

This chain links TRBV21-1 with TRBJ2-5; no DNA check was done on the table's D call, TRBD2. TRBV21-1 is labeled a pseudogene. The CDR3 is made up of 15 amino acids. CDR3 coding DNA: TGTGCCAGCAGCAATGTTGCGGGGGGACAAGAGACCCAGTACTTC. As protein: CASSNVAGGQETQYF.

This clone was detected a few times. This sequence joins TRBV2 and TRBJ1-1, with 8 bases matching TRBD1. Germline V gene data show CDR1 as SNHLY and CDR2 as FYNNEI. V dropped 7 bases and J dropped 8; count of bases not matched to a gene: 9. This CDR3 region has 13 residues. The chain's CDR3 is CASKKTGVGEAFF. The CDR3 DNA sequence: TGTGCCAGCAAGAAGACAGGGGTTGGAGAAGCTTTCTTT.

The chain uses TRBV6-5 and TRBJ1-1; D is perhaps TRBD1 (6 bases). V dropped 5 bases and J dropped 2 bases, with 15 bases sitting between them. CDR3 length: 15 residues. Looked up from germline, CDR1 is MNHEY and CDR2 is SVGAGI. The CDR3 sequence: CASSPLGTTNTEAFF. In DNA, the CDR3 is TGTGCCAGCAGTCCCCTTGGGACAACTAACACTGAAGCTTTCTTT.

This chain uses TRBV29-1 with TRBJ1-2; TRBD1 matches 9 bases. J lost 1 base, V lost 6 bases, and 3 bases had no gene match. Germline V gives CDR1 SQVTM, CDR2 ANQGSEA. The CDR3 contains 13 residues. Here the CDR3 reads CSVGDRDNYGYTF. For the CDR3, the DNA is TGCAGCGTGGGGGACAGGGATAACTATGGCTACACCTTC.

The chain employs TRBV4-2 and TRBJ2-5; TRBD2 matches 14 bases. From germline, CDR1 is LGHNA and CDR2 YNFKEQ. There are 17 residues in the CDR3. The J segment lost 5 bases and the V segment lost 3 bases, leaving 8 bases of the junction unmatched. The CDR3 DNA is TGTGCCAGCAGCCAGGGCGTTGGGACTAGCGGGAGTGAGACCCAGTACTTC. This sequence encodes CASSQGVGTSGSETQYF.

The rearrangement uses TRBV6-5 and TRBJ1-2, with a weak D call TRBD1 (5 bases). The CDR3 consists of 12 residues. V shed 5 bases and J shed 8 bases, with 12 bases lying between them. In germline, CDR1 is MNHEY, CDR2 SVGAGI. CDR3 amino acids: CASSKDTLGYTF. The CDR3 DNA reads TGTGCCAGCAGTAAGGACACCTTGGGCTACACCTTC.

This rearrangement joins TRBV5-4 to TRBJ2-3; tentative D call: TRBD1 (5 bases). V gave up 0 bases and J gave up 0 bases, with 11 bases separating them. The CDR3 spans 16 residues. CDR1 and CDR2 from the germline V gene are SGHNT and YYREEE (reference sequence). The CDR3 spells CASSLEGRVSTDTQYF. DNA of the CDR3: TGTGCCAGCAGCTTGGAGGGCAGGGTCAGCACAGATACGCAGTATTTT. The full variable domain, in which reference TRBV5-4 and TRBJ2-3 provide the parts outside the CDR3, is ETGVTQSPTHLIKTRGQQVTLRCSSQSGHNTVSWYQQALGQGPQFIFQYYREEENGRGNFPPRFSGLQFPNYSSELNVNALELDDSALYLCASSLEGRVSTDTQYFGPGTRLTVL.

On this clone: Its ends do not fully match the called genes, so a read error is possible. The DNA for the CDR3 is TGTGCCAGCAGACAAAGTGGCGGGAGGTTGAAAATCTTC. This encodes CASRQSGGRLKIF. The genes are TRBV28 and TRBJ2-1, with 8 positions matching TRBD2. Germline CDR1 and CDR2: MDHEN and SYDVKM. There are 13 residues in the CDR3. Full variable domain (missing parts from reference TRBV28 and TRBJ2-1): DVKVTQSSRYLVKRTGEKVFLECVQDMDHENMFWYRQDPGLGLRLIYFSYDVKMKEKGDIPEGYSVSREKKERFSLILESASTNQTSMYLCASRQSGGRLKIFGPGTRLTVL.

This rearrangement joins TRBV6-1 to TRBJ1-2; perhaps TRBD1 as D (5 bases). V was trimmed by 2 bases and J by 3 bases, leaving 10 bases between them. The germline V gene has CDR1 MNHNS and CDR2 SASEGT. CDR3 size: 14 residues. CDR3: CASSESQGHYGYTF. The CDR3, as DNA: TGTGCCAGCAGTGAATCCCAGGGTCACTATGGCTACACCTTC.

The CDR3 region has the DNA TGTGCCATCAGCCCCCAGGGGGCTTTGGACACCATATATTTT. Translation gives CAISPQGALDTIYF. The chain links TRBV10-3 to TRBJ1-3; 8 nucleotides agree with TRBD1. CDR3 size: 14 residues. Germline lookup yields CDR1 ENHRY and CDR2 SYGVKD. Trimming cost V 6 bases and J 8 bases; bases outside gene matches: 9.